The sequence of this T cell receptor beta chain was determined in a study of blood T cell repertoires in COVID-19. Produced via immunoSEQ multiplex PCR; TCRdb's table is partial and in-frame only. The data contain around 260,000 clones, more than 75% of them singletons. V lost 5 bases and J lost 3, with 8 bases in between. There are 11 residues in the CDR3. Germline V gene lookup returns CDR1 DFQATT and CDR2 SNEGSKA (reference sequence). This receptor was taken from a woman aged 50 to 65 with acute or convalescent COVID-19. Material for sequencing was peripheral blood. The chain joins TRBV20-1 to TRBJ2-7, with D perhaps matching TRBD1 (6 bases). CDR3 nucleotides: TGCAGTGCTGGGGGCCGCTACGAGCAGTACTTC. Translation gives CSAGGRYEQYF.